These 9 T cell receptor beta chains were sequenced from one sample in a study of T cell responses to AZD1222 COVID-19 vaccine. Repertoires were generated with immunoSEQ multiplex PCR, while TCRdb's copy carries only in-frame clones and drops some. The profile covers over 110,000 clones, with around 90% appearing a single time and 5.5% to 6.5% taken by the ten largest. The sample here was peripheral blood, taken on day 0 of AZD1222 vaccination. Receptor source: an adult in good health.

This clone was seen more than once but under ten times. The chain joins TRBV4-3 to TRBJ2-7; perhaps TRBD2 as D (7 bases). Trimming cost V 0 bases and J 12 bases, with 18 bases left between them. From germline, CDR1 is LGHNA and CDR2 YSLEER. The CDR3 consists of 14 residues. In DNA, the CDR3 is TGCGCCAGCAGCCAAGATCTGGGGGGGCTCCGATTGTACTTC. Protein: CASSQDLGGLRLYF.

This sequence joins TRBV27 and TRBJ2-2; D perhaps matches TRBD2 (5 bases). With 2 bases removed from V and 5 bases from J, the gap between germline ends came to 15 bases. This CDR3 region has 16 residues. Per germline, CDR1 MNHEY and CDR2 SMNVEV (reference sequence). In DNA form, the CDR3 reads TGTGCCAGCAGTTTAGGATTATATTGGAGGACCGGGGAGCTGTTTTTT. This encodes CASSLGLYWRTGELFF.

The J gene is TRBJ1-5, the V gene TRBV28, with no clear D. Germline V gene lookup returns CDR1 MDHEN and CDR2 SYDVKM. V was trimmed by 3 bases and J by 7 bases, leaving 10 bases between them. CDR3 length: 13 residues. CDR3 loop: CASSFQSRQPQHF. The DNA for the CDR3 is TGTGCCAGCAGTTTTCAATCGAGGCAGCCCCAGCATTTT.

V and J are TRBV6-5 and TRBJ2-2; maybe TRBD1 (6 bases). V was shortened by 8 bases and J by 6 bases, with 10 bases between the two germline ends. The germline V gene has CDR1 MNHEY and CDR2 SVGAGI. CDR3 length equals 12 residues. The CDR3 loop reads CASVGGPGELFF. In DNA form, the CDR3 reads TGTGCCAGCGTAGGGGGTCCCGGGGAGCTGTTTTTT.

The rearrangement links TRBV19 to TRBJ1-4, with D perhaps TRBD1 (5 bases). V was clipped by 5 bases and J by 4 bases, with 17 bases between them. There are 16 residues in the CDR3. The germline V gene encodes CDR1 LNHDA and CDR2 SQIVND (reference sequence). This CDR3 is CASSGVKNRINEKLFF. The CDR3, as DNA: TGTGCCAGTAGTGGGGTAAAAAACAGGATTAATGAAAAACTGTTTTTT.

V is TRBV10-3 and J is TRBJ1-1, with a tentative D call TRBD1 (6 bases). CDR1 and CDR2 (germline): ENHRY, SYGVKD. Trimming cost V 5 bases and J 6 bases, with 13 bases left between them. This CDR3 has 13 amino acids. The CDR3 DNA reads TGTGCCATCAGTAGTGCGGGGGCGGCTGAAGCTTTCTTT. Its translation: CAISSAGAAEAFF.

This rearrangement joins TRBV4-2 to TRBJ1-4; TRBD1 matches 10 bases. The CDR3 covers 17 residues. V was clipped by 4 bases and J by 8 bases; unmatched bases: 13. Germline CDR1 is LGHNA and CDR2 is YNFKEQ. CDR3 amino acids: CASSLRTGTGVREKLFF. CDR3 sequence (DNA): TGTGCCAGCAGCCTACGCACCGGGACAGGGGTCCGCGAAAAACTGTTTTTT.

The V call is TRBV18, the J call TRBJ1-4; 7 bases are a match to TRBD1. Germline V gives CDR1 KGHSH, CDR2 LQKENI. V shed 6 bases, J shed 4 bases, and the junction held 11 bases outside the gene matches. The CDR3 consists of 16 residues. The CDR3 DNA is TGTGCCAGCTCGCGAGAACAGGGGTCATATAATGAAAAACTGTTTTTT. This gives the protein CASSREQGSYNEKLFF.

This clone has just one count. The J gene is TRBJ2-7, the V gene TRBV6-5; D not resolved. The CDR3 loop spans 13 amino acids. Trimming removed 4 bases at V and 3 bases at J, with 10 bases between. Germline V lookup: CDR1 MNHEY, CDR2 SVGAGI. The CDR3 coding sequence is TGTGCCAGCAGTTCTACCCGCGGCTACGAGCAGTACTTC. The encoded protein is CASSSTRGYEQYF.